This T cell receptor (beta chain) was retrieved from a study of OX40 agonist ivuxolimab in advanced cancers. In the study overall: Participants, around 80% male, averaged around 60 years of age, ranging from roughly 23 to 90. Points from the study as a whole: Among some nonresponders, normalized T-cell clonal expansion was also low.

It was autoimmune disease history or systemic immunosuppression that excluded patients. Germline V gene sequence: CDR1 MNHEY, CDR2 SVGAGI. The V end was cut by 6 bases, the J end by 5 bases, with 5 bases between. The CDR3 consists of 11 residues. In the case of this clone: As yet, its antigen is unknown.

The data were produced by immunoSEQ multiplex PCR, yet TCRdb's version contains in-frame clones alone and is incomplete. The sample holds about 82,000 clones, roughly 92% seen once. V usage is TRBV6-5 and J usage is TRBJ2-4; D gene unclear. Sequencing used CD4+ or CD8+ T cells sorted from blood, obtained in a trial of the OX40 agonist ivuxolimab. The TCR comes from an adult with an advanced solid tumor such as melanoma, head and neck, liver or kidney cancer. The CDR3 DNA reads as TGTGCCAGCAGCTTCCAAAACATTCAGTACTTC. It is translated as CASSFQNIQYF.